These T cell receptor beta chains were read from a single sample in a study of Graves' ophthalmopathy and Graves' hyperthyroidism. MiXCR, run by TCRdb on the multiplex PCR reads, gives a single entry per CDR3 protein. The sample holds fewer than 400,000 distinct CDR3 sequences, roughly 18% seen once. Sample: peripheral blood. The receptors stem from a woman between 18 and 29 years old with Graves' ophthalmopathy. CDR3s include the opening cysteine and the closing phenylalanine or tryptophan. A D gene is named only where the DNA matches it firmly. Size tells how often a clone was seen (once, few, many) or the class of an expanded clone, and some rows leave it out.

D gene,J gene,CDR3 length,clone size,V gene,CDR3 DNA,CDR3 protein
NA,TRBJ1-1,17,many,TRBV6-5,TGTGCCAGCAGTTATTCCCCCGGGGACTGGGGGACGGGAGAAGCTTTCTTT,CASSYSPGDWGTGEAFF
NA,TRBJ2-7,15,many,TRBV6-5,TGTGCCAGCAGTTACAAACAGGGTAGCGTGTACGAGCAGTACTTC,CASSYKQGSVYEQYF
NA,TRBJ1-1,13,many,TRBV19,TGTGCCAGTAGTATAATGTCGAACACTGAAGCTTTCTTT,CASSIMSNTEAFF
NA,TRBJ1-3,16,many,TRBV28,TGTGCCAGCAGTTTGCGGGGGACCCTCTCTGGAAACACCATATATTTT,CASSLRGTLSGNTIYF
NA,TRBJ2-7,12,many,TRBV6-2/TRBV6-3,TGTGCCAGCAGCGACAACTCCTACGAGCAGTACTTC,CASSDNSYEQYF
TRBD1,TRBJ1-6,14,NA,TRBV7-9,TGTGCCAGCAGCTCCGGGACAGGAGGTTCACCCCTCCACTTT,CASSSGTGGSPLHF
NA,TRBJ1-1,15,many,TRBV5-1,TGCGCCAGCAGCTTCTCCGGGACACTGAACACTGAAGCTTTCTTT,CASSFSGTLNTEAFF
TRBD2,TRBJ2-4,16,many,TRBV7-2,TGTGCCAGCAGCTTATCTAGCGGGGGGCGGGGTAGCATTCAGTACTTC,CASSLSSGGRGSIQYF
NA,TRBJ2-7,16,many,TRBV11-2,TGTGCCAGCAGCGGGGATTTTGAGAGAGCCTCTCGCGAGCAGTACTTC,CASSGDFERASREQYF
NA,TRBJ1-1,13,many,TRBV9,TGTGCCAGCAGCGCCCAGACGTACACTGAAGCTTTCTTT,CASSAQTYTEAFF
NA,TRBJ1-1,16,many,TRBV9,TGTGCCAGCAGCGTATCCGGGACCCCCATGAACACTGAAGCTTTCTTT,CASSVSGTPMNTEAFF
NA,TRBJ2-7,13,many,TRBV30,TGTGCCTCAAAGGCGGCAGGGCTTGATGAGCAGTACTTC,CASKAAGLDEQYF
NA,TRBJ1-1,13,many,TRBV12-5,TGTGCTAGTGGTTCTCCGCTGATCGCTGAAGCTTTCTTT,CASGSPLIAEAFF
NA,TRBJ1-1,11,many,TRBV11-2,TGTGCCAGCAGCCCGGGACATGGAGCTTTCTTT,CASSPGHGAFF
NA,TRBJ1-5,17,many,TRBV6-2/TRBV6-3,TGTGCCAGCAGTTTAGTCAGGGGATTCGGGAGCAATCAGCCCCAGCATTTT,CASSLVRGFGSNQPQHF
TRBD2,TRBJ2-5,15,few,TRBV7-2,TGTGCCAGCAGTGGTGGGGCGGGAGCTGCGGAGACCCAGTACTTC,CASSGGAGAAETQYF
NA,TRBJ1-5,14,many,TRBV30,TGTGCCTGGAGTCAGTGGGCAGGGTCTCAGCCCCAGCATTTT,CAWSQWAGSQPQHF
NA,TRBJ1-5,14,NA,TRBV6-1,TGTGCCAGCAGGACCCCAGGGGACAATCAGCCCCAGCATTTT,CASRTPGDNQPQHF
NA,TRBJ1-2,12,many,TRBV29-1,TGCAGCGTTGGTTCAGACAACTATGGCTACACCTTC,CSVGSDNYGYTF
NA,TRBJ1-1,14,once,TRBV30,TGTGCCTGGAGTTATCGGACCTTGAACACTGAAGCTTTCTTT,CAWSYRTLNTEAFF
NA,TRBJ1-5,14,many,TRBV6-5,TGTGCCAGCTCCAGTTTCAATAGCAATCAGCCCCAGCATTTT,CASSSFNSNQPQHF
NA,TRBJ2-7,13,many,TRBV28,TGTGCCAGCAGCCATGCTCTCTCCTACGAGCAGTACTTC,CASSHALSYEQYF
NA,TRBJ2-7,11,NA,TRBV30,TGTGCCTGGAGCCGTACCGGGGAGCAGTACTTC,CAWSRTGEQYF
NA,TRBJ2-7,13,many,TRBV28,TGTGCCAGCAGTTTACGGTCAACCTACGAGCAGTACTTC,CASSLRSTYEQYF
NA,TRBJ1-5,16,many,TRBV27,TGTGCCAGCATGCCCAGGGACACGCACCGCAATCAGCCCCAGCATTTT,CASMPRDTHRNQPQHF
NA,TRBJ2-5,13,many,TRBV24-1,TGTGCCACCAGTGGGACCTTCGGTGGGACCCAGTACTTC,CATSGTFGGTQYF
NA,TRBJ1-5,15,few,TRBV2,TGTGCCAGCATGGCCTCCCGGGAAAGCAATCAGCCCCAGCATTTT,CASMASRESNQPQHF
TRBD1,TRBJ1-2,14,many,TRBV4-1,TGCGCCAGCAGCCTCGACAGGGCGGTGGAAGGCTACACCTTC,CASSLDRAVEGYTF
TRBD1,TRBJ1-1,14,NA,TRBV10-3,TGTGCCATCAGCACCGGGACAGGGGAGACTGAAGCTTTCTTT,CAISTGTGETEAFF
TRBD2,TRBJ2-5,16,NA,TRBV27,TGTGCCAGCAGTTTTACTAGCGGGGGGGCCCGGGAGACCCAGTACTTC,CASSFTSGGARETQYF
NA,TRBJ1-1,14,NA,TRBV6-1,TGTGCCAGCAAGGGAGGGATAATGAACACTGAAGCTTTCTTT,CASKGGIMNTEAFF
TRBD1,TRBJ1-2,14,many,TRBV9,TGTGCCAGCAGCGTAACAGGACAGGCGTATGGCTACACCTTC,CASSVTGQAYGYTF
TRBD1,TRBJ2-2,13,many,TRBV27,TGTGCCAGCAGTGGGACAGGCAACGGGGAGCTGTTTTTT,CASSGTGNGELFF
TRBD1,TRBJ1-3,14,NA,TRBV12-3/TRBV12-4,TGTGCCAGCAGCCATCGACAGGGTAGGAACACCATATATTTT,CASSHRQGRNTIYF
TRBD1,TRBJ1-6,16,many,TRBV15,TGTGCCACCAGCAGAGATGTCGGGACAGGGCTTTCACCCCTCCACTTT,CATSRDVGTGLSPLHF
NA,TRBJ2-5,13,NA,TRBV12-3/TRBV12-4,TGTGCCAGCAGTTCGGGAGTAAAAGAGACCCAGTACTTC,CASSSGVKETQYF
TRBD1,TRBJ1-6,15,many,TRBV3-1,TGTGCCAGCAGCCAACCGGGACAGGGGCATTCACCCCTCCACTTT,CASSQPGQGHSPLHF
NA,TRBJ1-1,14,many,TRBV19,TGTGCCAGTAGCCCTTATAGGGCGGTCTCCTTTGCTTTCTTT,CASSPYRAVSFAFF
TRBD1,TRBJ1-2,14,NA,TRBV6-5,TGTGCCAGCAGTTACGGCACAGGGGGCGTTGGCTACACCTTC,CASSYGTGGVGYTF
NA,TRBJ2-7,12,NA,TRBV20-1,TGCAGTGTTAATAGAGCGCCTTACGAGCAGTACTTC,CSVNRAPYEQYF